This entry is about one TCR beta chain. It lacks a known antigen. No base qualities exist here, and no much larger clone lies one base off it. These data originate in a study of T cells in Graves' hyperthyroidism and ophthalmopathy (dated 2019 in TCRdb). The study in broad terms: A discovery cohort of about a hundred patients, 43 with Graves' ophthalmopathy and 57 with stable Graves' hyperthyroidism, was used to find distinguishing TCR V-J signatures. Prospective prediction of ophthalmopathy was tested in an independent validation cohort consisting of 18 hyperthyroidism patients and some 17 patients who later progressed to ophthalmopathy. For training and testing, the approximately 92 patients in the discovery cohort were randomly divided in a 7:3 ratio. Thyroid tissue and blood T-cell repertoires from about six Graves' hyperthyroidism patients were also compared in the study. After sampling, hyperthyroidism patients received methimazole starting at 30 mg daily, and ophthalmopathy patients received high-dose intravenous methylprednisolone. TCR Vbeta CDR3 sequencing of fewer than 150 peripheral blood samples (43 ophthalmopathy, around 80 hyperthyroidism and roughly 17 progressor patients) is reported in the paper.

CDR1 and CDR2, per the germline V gene, are MNHEY and SVGEGT. From the cysteine through the phenylalanine, the CDR3 covers 15 amino acids. Left in the record is the CDR3 DNA by itself, 45 bases read in frame from the first base. Unmatched junction bases come to 10, with V trimmed by 6 bases and J by 3 bases. Overall study results and their limits: During validation, the model predicted progression to ophthalmopathy a median of about 6.3 months ahead of onset, with roughly 65% sensitivity and 72.22% specificity. Most expanded thyroid clonotypes (frequency above 0.001) were also detected in blood, a finding suggesting that blood repertoires may reflect thyroid immune responses. No statistical method was used to fix the sample size in advance, and group allocation was not hidden from the investigators. Ophthalmopathy was separated from stable hyperthyroidism by a 13 V-J signature model, with just over 85% sensitivity and approximately 81% specificity obtained in cross-validation and 80%/75% obtained in testing.

Amplification of TCR beta CDR3 regions was carried out from RNA transcripts. A first-round RT-PCR of the TCR CDR3 used the HTBI primer set with the Qiagen OneStep RT-PCR kit. Libraries were constructed in a second round of multiplex PCR, after which size selection and purification were carried out. Libraries were sequenced paired-end with 100 bp reads on an Illumina HiSeq2000. As for the original processing: SOAPnuke was used to process the raw data, removing reads that contained adapters or uncalled bases, had a mean Phred below 15, or lacked an exact match to the constant primer or identifier. COPE v1.2.5 was used to merge the high-quality paired reads, and each unique nucleotide sequence was defined as a clonotype. Clonotypes were aligned to IMGT TRBV, TRBD and TRBJ reference segments using MiTCR v1.1. The analysis included only V-J combinations with a frequency above 0.0001, which together covered roughly 99% of the repertoires. The TCS score was defined as F50 (clonal expansion) divided by E x V (chaos), with BLOSUM62-based TCRdist calculated between CDR3 peptides within each V-J. Welch's t-statistics and random forest reduced just over 500 V-J features to about 13, which were used in a naive Bayes classifier (R e1071). Thyroid-blood repertoire similarity was quantified with the Morisita-Horn index. TCRdb reprocessed the public reads (quality trimming at Q25 with fastp, clone calling with MiXCR) and kept in-frame beta chains. Each record represents a unique CDR3 protein, reported with the most common genes and DNA among its rows. None of the V and J calls come from the authors' own analysis; TCRdb made them. The sample table contains 490,000 or so distinct CDR3 sequences; only one count was recorded for 40% to 50% of them. The ten largest account for around 44% of the sample.

Any patient with an uncontrolled infection, another autoimmune disease, pregnancy or lactation was excluded. Diagnoses were established on the basis of clinical symptoms, serum thyroxine and TRAb, thyroid ultrasound, and orbital computed tomography. Trizol reagent was used to extract total RNA, and RNA quality was then checked on an Agilent 2100 Bioanalyzer. Rearrangement joined TRBV6-2 or TRBV6-3 to TRBJ1-2; TRBD1 aligns with 7 central bases. Material for sequencing was peripheral blood or thyroid tissue (not recorded which). This clonotype was obtained from an adult woman with Graves' disease, either hyperthyroidism or ophthalmopathy (not recorded which). Here the CDR3 is given as CASRSSGGGDYGYTF. The DNA sequence is given as TGTGCCAGCAGGTCATCAGGGGGTGGGGACTATGGCTACACCTTC.